Sequencing of this T cell receptor beta chain was carried out in a study of primary melanoma T cells and metastatic recurrence (dated by TCRdb to the early 2020s). Concerning the study at large: The cohort comprised under 250 primary melanomas of stage T2 to T4, with thickness greater than 1 mm. Whether T-cell fraction and T-cell repertoire clonality in primary melanoma tumors predicted patient outcome was tested in the study. The T-cell fraction measured by TCR beta sequencing was weighed against progression-free survival, the clinical outcome chosen for the comparison. Histopathological grading of tumor-infiltrating lymphocytes was compared with the T-cell fraction derived from sequencing. Points the paper makes about the study in general: A T-cell fraction above 20% appeared protective regardless of ulceration status, mitotic rate or nodal disease. Progression-free survival was reportedly predicted by the tumor T-cell fraction independently of thickness, ulceration, mitotic rate and age. The authors framed an effective T-cell-mediated antitumor response in primary melanoma only as a suggestion, not a demonstrated mechanism. Reportedly, adding T-cell fraction to tumor thickness improved progression-free survival prediction more than adding any other histopathological variable did.

The library relied on the immunoSEQ multiplex PCR assay. Primary melanoma tumor tissue was subjected to high-throughput sequencing of the T-cell receptor beta chain. The authors' pipeline ran thus. Repertoire analyses included TCRB CDR3 sharing between samples and the distribution of insertions and deletions. The predictive value of the T-cell fraction was ranked against histopathological variables by a gradient-boosted model. The table comes from immuneACCESS by way of TCRdb, which keeps in-frame sequences with V and J called. Part of the clones is missing from these tables; in studies checked, under half for an unresolved V gene and the rest for unknown reasons. D and trimming come from the DNA, and the V and J calls and clone size come from that table. The sample table holds some 3,100 clones, of which more than 75% were seen once. The ten largest clones capture approximately 21% of the sample.

The patients had surgically resected primary melanoma that was considered potentially curable but at risk of metastatic recurrence. In the case of this clone: This receptor's antigen is unknown. There are no base qualities to consult, and no much larger clone falls within one base.

The trim is 4 bases for V and 4 bases for J, with a gap of 13 bases between the germline ends. Spanning cysteine to phenylalanine, the CDR3 consists of 14 amino acids. This entry keeps only the CDR3 DNA: 42 bases, framed from base 1. Taken from the germline V gene (reference sequence), the CDR1 and CDR2 loops are LNHDA and SQIVND. The sequenced material came from melanoma tumor tissue. The V gene is TRBV19 and the J gene is TRBJ1-1; the D gene cannot be named for sure. This sequence originates from a human donor with melanoma. The CDR3 reads CASSTGYASTEAFF. Read as DNA, the sequence is TGTGCCAGTAGTACCGGGTATGCTAGCACTGAAGCTTTCTTT.